The T cell receptor (beta chain) under discussion was sequenced for a study of vaccination and CD4 T cells after COVID-19. This CDR3 contains 12 residues. CDR1 and CDR2 (germline): SNHLY, FYNNEI. Trimming shortened V by 6 bases and J by 4 bases, and 9 bases separated the two germline ends. As for treatment: roughly 10-day PBMC culture with coronavirus spike peptide pools or control peptides (ViraFEST assay). A word on this clonotype: Its cognate antigen is unknown.

Cultured CD4+ T cell DNA was sequenced using the Oncomine TCR Beta short-read assay. TCRdb ran MiXCR on the PCR reads and lists one entry per CDR3 protein. The table has about 25,000 distinct CDR3 sequences, under 70% seen once. The clonotype originates from a human donor who received a COVID-19 vaccine. The specimen comprised CD4+ T cells from blood, cultured in vitro, sampled after SARS-CoV-2 vaccination. The chain carries TRBV2 and TRBJ1-2; D ambiguous. This chain's CDR3 is CASREAGYGYTF. The CDR3 DNA sequence: TGTGCCAGCAGAGAGGCCGGCTATGGCTACACCTTC.